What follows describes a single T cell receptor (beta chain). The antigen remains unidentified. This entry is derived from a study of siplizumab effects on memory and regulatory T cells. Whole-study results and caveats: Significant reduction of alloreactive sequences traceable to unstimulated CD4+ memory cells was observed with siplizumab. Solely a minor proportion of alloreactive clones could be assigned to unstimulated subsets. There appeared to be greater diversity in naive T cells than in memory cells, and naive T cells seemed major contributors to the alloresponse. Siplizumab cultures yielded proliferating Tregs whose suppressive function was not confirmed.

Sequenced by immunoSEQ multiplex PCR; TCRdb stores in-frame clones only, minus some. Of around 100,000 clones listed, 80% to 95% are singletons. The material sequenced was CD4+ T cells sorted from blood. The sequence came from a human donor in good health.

DNA for the CDR3: TGTGCCAGCAGCTTAGTAAGGGGGAGCTCCTACAATGAGCAGTTCTTC. Protein product: CASSLVRGSSYNEQFF. The chain joins TRBV11-2 to TRBJ2-1, with D possibly being TRBD1 (6 bases). This CDR3 comprises 16 residues. CDR1 SGHAT and CDR2 FQNNGV come from the germline V gene. V was clipped by 1 base and J by 0 bases, with 10 bases between them.